One and the same sample provided the 4 T cell receptor beta chains below, sequenced in a study of kidney transplant recipient with SARS-CoV-2 infection. TCRdb recomputed calls from the reads with MiXCR, one row per CDR3 protein. The table lists 200,000 to 300,000 distinct CDR3 sequences, about 30% of them singletons, with roughly 7% in the top ten. The input for sequencing was a blood sample, taken at baseline and on roughly day 110 from a kidney transplant recipient. All receptors come from a young adult male patient who had COVID-19 and was a kidney transplant recipient. The graft donor may be the source of some T cells.

A note on this clonotype: A much larger clone differs from this one at a single base, so this may be a read error. V and J are TRBV7-8 and TRBJ2-7; 7 bases agree with TRBD1. The CDR3 covers 14 residues. The germline gives CDR1 SGHVS, CDR2 FQNEAQ. The DNA for the CDR3 is TGTGCCGGCAGCACCAGACAGGGAACCTACGAGCAGTACTTC. Residues: CAGSTRQGTYEQYF.

This clonotype showed up just a few times. The chain has TRBV6-5 and TRBJ2-7; the D call may be TRBD1 or TRBD2 (5 bases each). Germline V lookup: CDR1 MNHEY, CDR2 SVGAGI. CDR3 size: 13 residues. The V and J ends lost 4 bases and 2 bases respectively, with 9 bases between them. The CDR3 DNA reads as TGTGCCAGCAGTTTGGGGGTCCCCTACGAGCAGTACTTC. Translated: CASSLGVPYEQYF.

For this clonotype: A much more abundant neighbour one base away suggests this may be a read error. The chain has TRBV12-3 or TRBV12-4 and TRBJ1-3; D is unresolved. The CDR3 has 16 residues. V was pared by 3 bases and J by 2 bases, with 14 bases between. This CDR3 reads CASSFETGTTGNTIYF. CDR3 bases: TGTGCCAGCAGTTTTGAAACGGGCACTACTGGAAACACCATATATTTT.

About this clonotype itself: The conserved phenylalanine or tryptophan is not found at the CDR3 terminus, so this likely reflects a read error. V and J are TRBV6-1 and TRBJ1-2, with D unclear. V lost 3 bases and J 4 bases, leaving 21 bases between the germline ends. From germline, CDR1 is MNHNS and CDR2 SASEGT. The CDR3 has 17 residues. The CDR3 protein is CASSEYLECRKTYGYTL. CDR3 DNA: TGTGCCAGCAGTGAGTACTTGGAATGTAGAAAGACCTATGGCTACACCCTC.